Each of the 6 T cell receptor beta chains below was sequenced from the same sample in a study of blood T cell repertoires in COVID-19. Sequencing used immunoSEQ multiplex PCR; TCRdb keeps in-frame clones, though not all of them. Of some 240,000 clones listed, more than 80% were seen once; the top ten hold approximately 7.5%. Sequenced material: peripheral blood. Receptors originate from a woman older than 75 with COVID-19, enrolled during active disease.

The V and J genes are TRBV2 and TRBJ2-2; TRBD1 is a possible D gene (5 bases). V lost 4 bases and J lost 0, with 12 bases in between. Looked up from germline, CDR1 is SNHLY and CDR2 is FYNNEI. This CDR3 region has 16 residues. CDR3 in amino acids: CASSVQGISNTGELFF. Here the CDR3 DNA reads TGTGCCAGCAGTGTGCAGGGAATTTCGAACACCGGGGAGCTGTTTTTT.

This clone was detected a few times. This chain uses TRBV9 with TRBJ1-1; no clear D. CDR1 and CDR2 from the germline V gene are SGDLS and YYNGEE. Trimming removed 4 bases at V and 4 bases at J, with 17 bases between. The CDR3 consists of 15 residues. For the CDR3, the DNA is TGTGCCAGCAGCTCAGAGGGCGGCGCGCGCACTGAAGCTTTCTTT. Amino acids: CASSSEGGARTEAFF.

The count of this clone is one. This rearrangement joins TRBV6-6 to TRBJ1-1; D might be TRBD1 (6 bases). The germline gives CDR1 MNHNY, CDR2 SVGAGI (reference sequence). Deletions cut 2 bases from V and 1 base from J, with 8 bases between. This CDR3 region has 14 residues. The CDR3 reads CASSYQTGNTEAFF. The CDR3 DNA reads as TGTGCCAGCAGTTACCAGACAGGGAACACTGAAGCTTTCTTT.

In its sample, this clone was seen once. The chain is built from TRBV5-4 and TRBJ2-1; 12 nucleotides match TRBD2. CDR1 and CDR2 (germline): SGHNT, YYREEE (reference sequence). After removal of 0 bases from V and 7 bases from J, the junction contained 5 bases not matched to a gene. The CDR3 contains 16 residues. The DNA of the CDR3 is TGTGCCAGCAGCTTGGGGCTAGCGGGGGGGCAGAATGAGCAGTTCTTC. Translating it yields CASSLGLAGGQNEQFF.

The rearrangement uses TRBV2 and TRBJ1-5, with TRBD1 matching over 7 bases. The germline V gene has CDR1 SNHLY and CDR2 FYNNEI. This CDR3 region has 13 residues. After removal of 5 bases from V and 7 bases from J, the junction contained 5 bases not matched to a gene. DNA of the CDR3: TGTGCCAGCAGTACTGACAGGGAACAGCCCCAGCATTTT. It is translated as CASSTDREQPQHF.

The V gene is TRBV20-1, the J gene TRBJ1-2, with no clear D. Germline loops: CDR1 DFQATT, CDR2 SNEGSKA (reference sequence). The V and J ends lost 6 bases and 3 bases respectively, with 8 bases between them. There are 11 residues in the CDR3. In DNA, the CDR3 is TGCAGTGCACTGTTGGACTATGGCTACACCTTC. Protein product: CSALLDYGYTF.